This T cell receptor beta chain stems from a study of CD8 T cells in ankylosing spondylitis. Study-wide points: Ankylosing spondylitis blood seemed to carry a telltale TCR beta motif made of under 10 highly homologous variants.

Libraries of TCR beta came from quantitative 5'-RACE with molecular barcodes. TCRdb ran MiXCR on the 5' RACE reads and lists one entry per CDR3 protein. Of some 340,000 distinct CDR3 sequences listed, approximately 15% were seen once; the top ten hold less than 1.1%. Regarding this clonotype: What it binds is unknown.

The CDR3 extends over 16 amino acids. Germline V lookup: CDR1 SGHAT, CDR2 FQNNGV. V was pared by 1 base and J by 7 bases, with 17 bases between. Sequenced material: blood, either unsorted or a sorted T cell fraction (not recorded which). The sequence derives from a male donor with ankylosing spondylitis or in good health (not recorded which). V is TRBV11-2 and J is TRBJ2-1; tentatively, D is TRBD1 (5 bases). The CDR3 bases are TGTGCCAGCAGCTTAGGTCAGGGAATCGTTTATAATGAGCAGTTCTTC. Its translation: CASSLGQGIVYNEQFF.